Listed here are 12 T cell receptor beta chains from one sample, sequenced in a study of monozygotic twins with inflammatory bowel disease. TCRdb re-called the 5' RACE reads and gives one entry per CDR3 protein, without DNA. This repertoire includes around 410,000 distinct CDR3 sequences. The specimen sequenced was blood. The receptors derive from a human donor with ulcerative colitis or Crohn's disease, or a healthy co-twin of an affected twin (not recorded which).

The chain is built from TRBV12-3 or TRBV12-4 and TRBJ2-5; TCRdb calls TRBD2, which cannot be checked without DNA. The CDR3 length is 13 residues. The CDR3 spells CASSRTILGTQYF.

CDR3 loop: CSASEGNEQFF. The chain joins TRBV20-1 to TRBJ2-1. The germline CDR1 and CDR2 sequences are DFQATT and SNEGSKA (reference sequence). The CDR3 covers 11 residues.

This chain connects TRBV6-2 or TRBV6-3 to TRBJ1-2. Germline V CDR1 and CDR2: MNHEY, SVGEGT. The CDR3 consists of 14 residues. CDR3 loop: CASSYGGENYGYTF.

V and J are TRBV12-3 or TRBV12-4 and TRBJ2-1; TCRdb proposes TRBD2, but this gene call is untestable without DNA. The length of the CDR3 is 14 residues. CDR3 region: CASSLSSGHNEQFF.

The chain employs TRBV10-3 and TRBJ2-6; with no DNA, the TCRdb D assignment of TRBD1 cannot be verified. CDR3 size: 17 residues. CDR1 is ENHRY and CDR2 is SYGVKD in the germline V gene. The CDR3 sequence: CAISSPGQGSGANVLTF.

V usage is TRBV4-2 and J usage is TRBJ1-5; TCRdb calls TRBD1, which cannot be checked without DNA. This CDR3 contains 17 residues. CDR1 is LGHNA and CDR2 is YNFKEQ in the germline V gene. The CDR3 region is CASSQALGTIGNQPQHF.

This chain joins TRBV5-5 and TRBJ2-7; the TCRdb D gene call, TRBD2, has no DNA to confirm it. The CDR3 spans 15 residues. Germline-derived CDR1 and CDR2 are SGHKS and YYEKEE (reference sequence). The CDR3 loop is CASSPTSGRPYEQYF.

The chain carries TRBV20-1 and TRBJ1-6. This CDR3 contains 14 residues. Germline V gene data show CDR1 as DFQATT and CDR2 as SNEGSKA (reference sequence). The CDR3 spells CSAREEGRNSPLHF.

The chain carries TRBV27 and TRBJ2-3; the D call of TRBD2 rests on TCRdb alone, since no DNA is present to check it. The CDR3 has 16 amino acids. The germline gives CDR1 MNHEY, CDR2 SMNVEV (reference sequence). CDR3: CASSLRLAGVTDTQYF.

This chain joins TRBV5-1 and TRBJ1-3. Germline loops: CDR1 SGHRS, CDR2 YFSETQ. This CDR3 has 15 residues. This chain's CDR3 is CASSWDIHSGNTIYF.

The rearrangement uses TRBV4-1 and TRBJ2-6. The CDR3 sequence is 15 residues long. Germline V gene sequence: CDR1 MGHRA, CDR2 YSYEKL. The CDR3: CASSQEENGANVLTF.

V gene TRBV3-1 combines with J gene TRBJ1-2. The germline gives CDR1 LGHDT, CDR2 YNNKEL (reference sequence). The CDR3 contains 14 residues. The CDR3 is CASSPWGGAYGYTF.